This T cell receptor (beta chain) was captured in a study of T cell responses to AZD1222 COVID-19 vaccine. Produced via immunoSEQ multiplex PCR; TCRdb's table is partial and in-frame only. Of around 130,000 clones in the sample, 70% to 90% were seen once. Comment on this clone: Its antigen is unknown.

Study results and caveats: Scientists sampled the repertoires only once the peak T cell response had passed.

The ends were cut back, 4 bases at V and 4 bases at J, with 11 bases in the middle. The CDR3 spans 14 residues. CDR1 is SGHDT, CDR2 YYEEEE, per germline. The V gene is TRBV5-6, the J gene TRBJ1-4; tentative D call: TRBD1 (6 bases). The clonotype originates from an adult who received the AZD1222 COVID-19 vaccine. This specimen consisted of peripheral blood, obtained 28 days after the second AZD1222 dose. As DNA, the CDR3 is TGTGCCAGCAGCCATGCAGGGGTTAATGAAAAACTGTTTTTT. Its protein is CASSHAGVNEKLFF.